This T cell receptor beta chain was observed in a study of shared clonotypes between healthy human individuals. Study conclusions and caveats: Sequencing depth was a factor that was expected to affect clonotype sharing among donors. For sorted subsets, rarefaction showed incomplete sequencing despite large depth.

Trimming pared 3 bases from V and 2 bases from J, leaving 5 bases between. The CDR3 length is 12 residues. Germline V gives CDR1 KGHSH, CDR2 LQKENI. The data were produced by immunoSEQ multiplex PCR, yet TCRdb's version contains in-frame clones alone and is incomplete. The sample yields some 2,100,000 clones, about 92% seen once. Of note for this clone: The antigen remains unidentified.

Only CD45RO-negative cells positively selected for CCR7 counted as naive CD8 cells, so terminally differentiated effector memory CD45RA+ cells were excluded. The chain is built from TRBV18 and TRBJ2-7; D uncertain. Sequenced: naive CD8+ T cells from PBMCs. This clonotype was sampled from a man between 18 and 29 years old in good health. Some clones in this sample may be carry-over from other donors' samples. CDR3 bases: TGTGCCAGCTCACCCCTTACCTACGAGCAGTACTTC. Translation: CASSPLTYEQYF. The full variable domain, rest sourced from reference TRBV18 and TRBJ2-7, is NAGVMQNPRHLVRRRGQEARLRCSPMKGHSHVYWYRQLPEEGLKFMVYLQKENIIDESGMPKERFSAEFPKEGPSILRIQQVVRGDSAAYFCASSPLTYEQYFGPGTRLTVT.